The 13 T cell receptor beta chains presented below share a single source sample, sequenced in a study of shared clonotypes between healthy human individuals. The table came from immunoSEQ multiplex PCR; TCRdb's copy has only in-frame clones and leaves some out. The data show about 2.3 million clones, about nine tenths seen once. Input material: naive CD4+ T cells from PBMCs. The sample's subset: CD45RA+ positively selected. These receptors were collected from a man younger than 35 in good health. Some clones in this sample may be carry-over from other donors' samples.

V is TRBV9 and J is TRBJ2-6; 7 bases map to TRBD2. This CDR3 has 18 residues. V lost 5 bases, J lost 4 bases, and 15 bases stayed unmatched. Per germline, CDR1 SGDLS and CDR2 YYNGEE. The CDR3 DNA follows: TGTGCCAGCAGTGACACTAGCGTTGGGTCGAAAGGGGCCAACGTCCTGACTTTC. The encoded protein is CASSDTSVGSKGANVLTF.

This chain connects TRBV14 to TRBJ1-5; tentatively, D is TRBD1 (6 bases). This CDR3 spans 14 amino acids. Between the trimmed V and J ends, which lost 1 base and 5 bases, there was a span of 9 bases. The germline gives CDR1 SGHDN, CDR2 FVKESK. The CDR3 DNA sequence: TGTGCCAGCAGCCAAGGACAGGTTGATCAGCCCCAGCATTTT. This codes for CASSQGQVDQPQHF.

V usage is TRBV15 and J usage is TRBJ1-5; TRBD1 might be the D (6 bases). This CDR3 has 13 residues. Trimming pared 8 bases from V and 3 bases from J, leaving 11 bases between. Germline V gene sequence: CDR1 LNHNV, CDR2 YYDKDF (reference sequence). The chain's CDR3 is CATVGQLNQPQHF. The CDR3 DNA sequence: TGTGCCACCGTTGGACAGCTCAATCAGCCCCAGCATTTT.

The chain recombines TRBV27 with TRBJ2-1; 8 bases align to TRBD2. Germline V lookup: CDR1 MNHEY, CDR2 SMNVEV (reference sequence). V was clipped by 7 bases and J by 8 bases; unmatched bases: 16. The CDR3 runs to 16 residues. Here the CDR3 DNA reads TGTGCCAGCACCAACCTAGAGGCGGGAGGAAAGTATGAGCAGTTCTTC. Translation: CASTNLEAGGKYEQFF.

This clone has just one count. The chain joins TRBV7-6 to TRBJ2-2; 12 bases are a match to TRBD2. With V trimmed by 0 bases and J by 6 bases, 14 bases remained unmatched. The germline gives CDR1 SGHVS, CDR2 FNYEAQ. The CDR3 runs to 20 residues. This chain's CDR3 is CASSLAGRTSGMFMAGELFF. CDR3 bases: TGTGCCAGCAGCTTAGCCGGCAGGACTAGCGGGATGTTCATGGCCGGGGAGCTGTTTTTT.

V and J are TRBV6-5 and TRBJ2-3; D remains unclear. CDR1 and CDR2 (germline): MNHEY, SVGAGI. V was shortened by 7 bases and J by 7 bases, with 12 bases between the two germline ends. The CDR3 is 12 amino acids. DNA of the CDR3: TGTGCCAGCACCTCCCCGGTGAATACGCAGTATTTT. This codes for CASTSPVNTQYF.

This rearrangement joins TRBV7-8 to TRBJ2-7; 7 positions agree with TRBD1. CDR1 SGHVS and CDR2 FQNEAQ come from the germline V gene. The CDR3 runs to 15 residues. The trim removed 1 base at V and 5 bases at J, leaving 8 bases unmatched. The CDR3 nucleotides are TGTGCCAGCAGCTTAGGAGGGGGCCAAATCGACGAGCAGTACTTC. As protein: CASSLGGGQIDEQYF.

V gene TRBV7-2 combines with J gene TRBJ2-7; weak D call: TRBD2 (6 bases). Germline CDR1 and CDR2: SGHTA and FQGNSA. The CDR3 extends over 13 amino acids. Deletions cut 7 bases from V and 7 bases from J, with 17 bases between. The CDR3 loop reads CASTPGSPGEQYF. Here the CDR3 DNA reads TGTGCCAGCACCCCCGGGAGCCCGGGAGAGCAGTACTTC.

The chain recombines TRBV9 with TRBJ1-1; no firm D call. Germline values: CDR1 SGDLS, CDR2 YYNGEE. CDR3 length: 15 residues. Trimming removed 0 bases at V and 4 bases at J, with 13 bases between. The CDR3 sequence is CASSVGLERSTEAFF. CDR3 DNA: TGTGCCAGCAGCGTAGGGCTGGAGAGAAGCACTGAAGCTTTCTTT.

This clone has just one count. The gene calls are TRBV9 and TRBJ1-5, with 7 bases matching TRBD1. The V gene's germline CDR1 is SGDLS and CDR2 YYNGEE. V lost 0 bases and J lost 6; bases outside the gene matches: 3. The CDR3 loop spans 14 amino acids. Here the CDR3 reads CASSVGQGTQPQHF. The DNA of the CDR3 is TGTGCCAGCAGCGTAGGACAGGGTACTCAGCCCCAGCATTTT.

Here the CDR3 reads CASSTTSGGGTDTQYF. The DNA of the CDR3 is TGTGCCAGTAGTACTACTAGCGGGGGAGGGACAGATACGCAGTATTTT. The chain joins TRBV19 to TRBJ2-3; 11 bases line up with TRBD2. The CDR3 is 16 amino acids. V trimming: 4 bases; J trimming: 3 bases; junction bases outside the gene matches: 6. CDR1 LNHDA and CDR2 SQIVND come from the germline V gene (reference sequence).

J is TRBJ2-7 and V is TRBV6-5; 9 nucleotides match TRBD2. The germline V gene has CDR1 MNHEY and CDR2 SVGAGI. This CDR3 region has 15 residues. J lost 5 bases, V lost 6 bases, and 11 bases had no gene match. CDR3 sequence: CASSRGLAGSNEQYF. DNA for the CDR3: TGTGCCAGCAGCCGGGGGCTAGCGGGAAGCAACGAGCAGTACTTC.

The rearrangement uses TRBV7-2 and TRBJ2-3, with D possibly called TRBD1 or TRBD2 (6 bases each). Trimming removed 2 bases from V and 2 bases from J, with 11 bases in between. CDR1 and CDR2 (germline): SGHTA, FQGNSA. The CDR3 is 15 amino acids. This chain's CDR3 is CASSLFGGLTDTQYF. CDR3 coding DNA: TGTGCCAGCAGCTTATTTGGGGGGCTCACAGATACGCAGTATTTT.